This T cell receptor (beta chain) was profiled in a study of blood T cell repertoires in COVID-19 (dated by TCRdb to 2020 to 2022). The study in broad terms: Samples covering the acute and convalescent phases of COVID-19 were provided by collaborators in the United States, Italy and Spain. The repertoires were released in a freely available public database meant as a resource for research on the immune response to SARS-CoV-2. Sample metadata almost always included a de-identified subject ID, COVID-19 status, age in years and sex. Samples were obtained from the ongoing ImmuneRACE study (first 160 participants) and from roughly 1,300 subjects provided by 6 global collaborators. Where available, HLA class I and class II types were obtained from metadata supplied by the sample provider rather than from assay-based typing. The dataset comprised deeply sampled blood TCRbeta repertoires from subjects exposed to, actively infected with, or recovered from COVID-19. The material from the prospective study consisted of cDNA or gDNA derived from T cells, B-cell-depleted T cells, or PBMCs. Beyond this particular receptor, the publication reports: Clinical and demographic metadata were provided uncurated, with the amount varying by source and participant.

Whole blood was collected in K2EDTA tubes by collaborating institutions according to the institutions' own protocols. For TCRbeta analysis, collaborators shipped samples as frozen whole blood, isolated PBMCs, or DNA extracted from either of those sample types. The CDR3 holds 13 amino acids from the cysteine to the phenylalanine. The kept DNA is CDR3 alone, 39 bases in frame from the first base. CDR1 and CDR2 are drawn from the germline V gene: SGHRS, YFSETQ. The junction shows trimming of 4 bases on V and 11 bases on J, plus 18 bases between the germline ends. TCRbeta CDR3 regions were amplified from genomic DNA by means of the immunoSEQ Assay, a bias-controlled multiplex PCR. Per the authors' processing: Within the assay, amplification of reference gene primers was used to estimate how many nucleated cells each sample contained. Sequence reads were collapsed and filtered to measure the absolute abundance of every unique TCRbeta CDR3 rearrangement. For each sample, productive Simpson clonality was calculated by taking the square root of Simpson's diversity index across productive rearrangements. TCRdb took this table from immuneACCESS and kept in-frame rearrangements with V and J called. Such tables lack part of the clones; where checked against another copy, unresolved V genes explain under half of the gap, and the rest is unexplained. V and J calls and clone size come straight from that table; D and trimming were deduced from the DNA. The sample includes about 230,000 clones, with less than 90% observed a single time. Of the sample, approximately 2.6% falls within the top ten clones.

For this clone: Which antigen it targets is not known. Per-base quality was not reported, and no clone a single base away is much larger than it.

The receptor was derived from a woman between 70 and 85 years old with active or convalescent COVID-19. The chain was built from TRBV5-1 and TRBJ2-5, with a weak D call of TRBD2 (5 bases match). Sequencing used peripheral blood. The DNA sequence reads TGCGCCAGCAGCCCTCAATGGACTGTCGGGCAGTACTTC. This gives the protein CASSPQWTVGQYF.